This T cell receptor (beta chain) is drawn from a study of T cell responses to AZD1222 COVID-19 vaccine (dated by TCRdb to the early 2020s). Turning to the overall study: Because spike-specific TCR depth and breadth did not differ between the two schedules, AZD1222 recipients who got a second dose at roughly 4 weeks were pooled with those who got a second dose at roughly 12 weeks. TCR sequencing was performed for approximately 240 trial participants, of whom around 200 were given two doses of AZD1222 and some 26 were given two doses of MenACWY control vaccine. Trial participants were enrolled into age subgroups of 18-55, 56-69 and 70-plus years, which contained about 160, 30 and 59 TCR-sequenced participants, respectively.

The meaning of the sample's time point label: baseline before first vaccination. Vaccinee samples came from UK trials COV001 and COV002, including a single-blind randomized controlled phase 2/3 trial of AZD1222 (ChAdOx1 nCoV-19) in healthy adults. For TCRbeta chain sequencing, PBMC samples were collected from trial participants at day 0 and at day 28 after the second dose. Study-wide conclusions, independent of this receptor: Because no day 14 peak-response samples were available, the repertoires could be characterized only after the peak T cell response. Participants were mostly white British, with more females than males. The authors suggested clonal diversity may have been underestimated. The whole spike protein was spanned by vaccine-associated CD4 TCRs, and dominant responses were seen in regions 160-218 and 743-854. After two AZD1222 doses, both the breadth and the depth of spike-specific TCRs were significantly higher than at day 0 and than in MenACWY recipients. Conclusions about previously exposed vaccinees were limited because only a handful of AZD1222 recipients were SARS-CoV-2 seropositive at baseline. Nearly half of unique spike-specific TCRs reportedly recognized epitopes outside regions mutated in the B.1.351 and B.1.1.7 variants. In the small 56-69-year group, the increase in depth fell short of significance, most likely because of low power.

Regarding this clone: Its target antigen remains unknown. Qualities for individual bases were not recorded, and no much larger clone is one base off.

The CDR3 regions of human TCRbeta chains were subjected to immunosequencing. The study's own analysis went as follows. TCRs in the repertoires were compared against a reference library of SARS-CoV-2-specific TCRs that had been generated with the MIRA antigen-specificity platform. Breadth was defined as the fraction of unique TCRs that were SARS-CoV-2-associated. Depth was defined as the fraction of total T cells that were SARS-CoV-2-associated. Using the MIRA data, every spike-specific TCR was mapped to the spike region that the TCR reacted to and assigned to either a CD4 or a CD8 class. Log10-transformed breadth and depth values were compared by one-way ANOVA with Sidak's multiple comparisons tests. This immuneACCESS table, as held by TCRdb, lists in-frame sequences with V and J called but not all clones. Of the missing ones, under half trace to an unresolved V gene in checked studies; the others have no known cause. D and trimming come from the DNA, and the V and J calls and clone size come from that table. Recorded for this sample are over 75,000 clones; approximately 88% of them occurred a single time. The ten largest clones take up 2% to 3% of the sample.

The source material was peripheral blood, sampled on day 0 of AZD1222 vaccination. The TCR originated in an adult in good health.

The DNA sequence is TGTGCCAGCGGGCAGTCTGACTCCTACAATGAGCAGTTCTTC. The encoded protein is CASGQSDSYNEQFF. The chain was built from TRBV6-5 and TRBJ2-1, with the D gene call left open. Reading from cysteine to phenylalanine, the CDR3 counts 14 amino acids. The retained sequence is limited to the CDR3, 42 bases, with the frame set at the first base. Sequences MNHEY (CDR1) and SVGAGI (CDR2) are obtained from the germline V gene. The V and J ends are trimmed by 8 bases and 0 bases, leaving 11 bases between them.